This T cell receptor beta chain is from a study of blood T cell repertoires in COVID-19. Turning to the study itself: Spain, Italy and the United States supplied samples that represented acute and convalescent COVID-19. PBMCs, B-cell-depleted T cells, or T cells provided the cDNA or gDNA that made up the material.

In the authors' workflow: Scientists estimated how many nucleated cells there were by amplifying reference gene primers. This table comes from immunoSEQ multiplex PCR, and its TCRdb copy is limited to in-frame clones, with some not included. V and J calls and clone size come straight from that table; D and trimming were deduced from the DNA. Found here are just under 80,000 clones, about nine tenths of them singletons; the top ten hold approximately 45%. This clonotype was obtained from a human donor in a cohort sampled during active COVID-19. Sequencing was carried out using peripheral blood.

CDR3 coding DNA: TGTGCCAGCACCGCTTATGGCAGCTCTGGAAACACCATATATTTT. It encodes CASTAYGSSGNTIYF. This chain links TRBV13 with TRBJ1-3, with no clear D. CDR1 is PRHDT and CDR2 is FYEKMQ in the germline V gene (reference sequence). The V end was cut by 7 bases, the J end by 0 bases, with 13 bases between. The CDR3 contains 15 residues.